This record concerns one T cell receptor (beta chain) sequence. The antigen this receptor binds is unknown. Per-base quality was not reported, and no clone a single base away is much larger than it. Each collaborating institution followed its own protocols to collect whole blood in K2EDTA tubes. For TCRbeta analysis, collaborator samples were shipped as frozen whole blood, as isolated PBMCs, or as DNA extracted from either sample type. TCRbeta CDR3 regions were amplified from genomic DNA by means of the immunoSEQ Assay, a bias-controlled multiplex PCR. As for how the authors treated the data: Within the assay, amplification of reference gene primers was used to estimate how many nucleated cells each sample contained. To quantify the absolute abundance of each unique TCRbeta CDR3 rearrangement, sequence reads were collapsed and filtered. For each sample, productive Simpson clonality was calculated by taking the square root of Simpson's diversity index across productive rearrangements. Imported from immuneACCESS, the table was reduced by TCRdb to in-frame sequences with V and J called. These copies leave out some clones; in studies compared against another copy, an unresolved V gene accounts for under half, and the cause of the remainder is not known. The V and J calls and the clone size are those of that table, but D and trimming were determined from the DNA. This sample holds about 85,000 clones; under 85% were observed only once. Around 13% of the sample goes to the ten largest clones.

The sample originates from a study of blood T cell repertoires in COVID-19 (dated by TCRdb to between 2020 and 2021). For the wider study: Samples covering the acute and convalescent phases of COVID-19 were provided by collaborators in the United States, Italy and Spain. The prospective study material was composed of cDNA or gDNA derived from T cells, B-cell-depleted T cells, or PBMCs. The dataset comprised deeply sampled blood TCRbeta repertoires from subjects exposed to, actively infected with, or recovered from COVID-19. The repertoires were released in a freely available public database meant as a resource for research on the immune response to SARS-CoV-2. Samples came from the ongoing ImmuneRACE study (first 160 participants) plus 1,254 subjects from 6 global collaborators. A de-identified subject ID, COVID-19 status, age in years and sex were almost always included in the sample metadata. Where HLA class I and class II types were available, the types were taken from metadata supplied by the sample provider, not from assay-based typing.

CDR1 SEHNR and CDR2 FQNEAQ are derived from the germline V gene (reference sequence). From the cysteine through the phenylalanine, the CDR3 covers 16 amino acids. Of all the DNA, just the CDR3 is kept, 48 bases in frame from base 1. Cut back by 4 bases and 8 bases, the V and J ends lie 18 bases apart. Paper-wide results and their limitations: Clinical and demographic metadata were provided uncurated, with the amount varying by source and participant.

The chain uses TRBV7-9 and TRBJ1-6; the D gene is possibly TRBD1, with 6 bases matching. The sequencing input was peripheral blood. The sequence was obtained from a human donor in a cohort sampled during active COVID-19. CDR3 reads: CASSSPTGIFDSPLHF. The bases read TGTGCCAGCAGCTCACCGACAGGTATCTTCGATTCACCCCTCCACTTT. Where the CDR3 stops, the reference TRBV7-9 and TRBJ1-6 genes take over; the full variable domain is DTGVSQNPRHKITKRGQNVTFRCDPISEHNRLYWYRQTLGQGPEFLTYFQNEAQLEKSRLLSDRFSAERPKGSFSTLEIQRTEQGDSAMYLCASSSPTGIFDSPLHFGNGTRLTVT.